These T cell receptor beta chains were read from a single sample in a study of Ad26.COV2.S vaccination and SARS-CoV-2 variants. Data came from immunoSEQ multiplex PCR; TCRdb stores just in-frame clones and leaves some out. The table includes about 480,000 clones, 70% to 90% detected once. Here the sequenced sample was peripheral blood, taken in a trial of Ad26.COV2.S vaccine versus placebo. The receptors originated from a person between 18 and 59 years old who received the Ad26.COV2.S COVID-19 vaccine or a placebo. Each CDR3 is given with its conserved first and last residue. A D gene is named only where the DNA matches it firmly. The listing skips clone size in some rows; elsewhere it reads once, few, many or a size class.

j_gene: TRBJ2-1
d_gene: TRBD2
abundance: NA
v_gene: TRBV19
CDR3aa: CASSIVGLAGGEQFF
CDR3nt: TGTGCCAGTAGTATAGTTGGACTAGCGGGAGGTGAGCAGTTCTTC

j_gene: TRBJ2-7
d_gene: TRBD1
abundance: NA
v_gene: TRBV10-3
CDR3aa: CAIRIGTGGSYEQYF
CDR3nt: TGTGCCATCAGGATCGGGACAGGGGGATCCTACGAGCAGTACTTC

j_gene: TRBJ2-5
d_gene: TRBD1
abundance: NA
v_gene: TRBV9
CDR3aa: CASSSRGLIVETQYF
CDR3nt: TGTGCCAGCAGCTCCAGGGGGCTGATCGTCGAGACCCAGTACTTC

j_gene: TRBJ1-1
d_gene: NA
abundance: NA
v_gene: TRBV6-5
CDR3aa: CASAGQLNTEAFF
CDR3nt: TGTGCCAGCGCCGGACAGTTGAACACTGAAGCTTTCTTT

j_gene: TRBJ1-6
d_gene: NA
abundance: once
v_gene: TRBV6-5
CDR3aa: CASKTVIQGVGPLHF
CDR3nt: TGTGCCAGCAAGACTGTAATTCAAGGTGTGGGACCCCTCCACTTT

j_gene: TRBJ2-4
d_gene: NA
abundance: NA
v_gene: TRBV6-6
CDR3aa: CASSSGARAKNIQYF
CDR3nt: TGTGCCAGCTCCTCAGGGGCGAGGGCCAAAAACATTCAGTACTTC

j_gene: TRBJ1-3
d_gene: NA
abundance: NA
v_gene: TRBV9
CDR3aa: CASSVALGSGNTIYF
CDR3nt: TGTGCCAGCAGCGTAGCTCTAGGCTCTGGAAACACCATATATTTT

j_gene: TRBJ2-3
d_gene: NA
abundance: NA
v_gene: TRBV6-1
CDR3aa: CASSDRTVSPTDTQYF
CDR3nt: TGTGCCAGCAGTGACCGGACAGTTTCCCCCACAGATACGCAGTATTTT

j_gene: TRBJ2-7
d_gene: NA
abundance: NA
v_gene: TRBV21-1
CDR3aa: CASSKGRRRRGYEQYF
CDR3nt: TGTGCCAGCAGCAAAGGGAGGCGGAGGCGGGGCTACGAGCAGTACTTC

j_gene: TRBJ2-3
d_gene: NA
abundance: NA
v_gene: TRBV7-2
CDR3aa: CASSPVGGPDTQYF
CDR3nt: TGTGCCAGCAGCCCCGTGGGGGGCCCAGATACGCAGTATTTT

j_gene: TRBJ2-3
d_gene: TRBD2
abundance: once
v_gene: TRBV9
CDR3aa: CASSESSGRGATQYF
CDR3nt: TGTGCCAGCAGCGAGTCTAGCGGGAGGGGGGCTACGCAGTATTTT

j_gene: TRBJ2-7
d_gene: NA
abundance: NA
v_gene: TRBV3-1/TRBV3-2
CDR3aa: CASSRGLSYEQYF
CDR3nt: TGTGCCAGCAGCCGGGGACTTTCCTACGAGCAGTACTTC

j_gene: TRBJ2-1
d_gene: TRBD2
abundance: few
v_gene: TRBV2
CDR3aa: CASRVTSGRGNEQFF
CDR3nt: TGTGCCAGCAGGGTGACTAGCGGGAGGGGAAATGAGCAGTTCTTC

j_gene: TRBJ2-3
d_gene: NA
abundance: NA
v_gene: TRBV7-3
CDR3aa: CASSLDGLAPDTQYF
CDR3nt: TGTGCCAGCAGCTTAGACGGCCTAGCGCCAGATACGCAGTATTTT

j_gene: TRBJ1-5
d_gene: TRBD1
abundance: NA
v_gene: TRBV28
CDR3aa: CASRDRLNQPQHF
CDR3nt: TGTGCCAGCCGGGACAGACTCAATCAGCCCCAGCATTTT

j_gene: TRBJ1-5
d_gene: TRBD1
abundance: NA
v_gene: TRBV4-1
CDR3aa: CASSQNRGGGNQPQHF
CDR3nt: TGCGCCAGCAGCCAAAACAGGGGAGGCGGCAATCAGCCCCAGCATTTT

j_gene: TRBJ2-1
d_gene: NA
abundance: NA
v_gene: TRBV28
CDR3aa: CASSSDDNEQFF
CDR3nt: TGTGCCAGCAGTTCCGACGACAATGAGCAGTTCTTC

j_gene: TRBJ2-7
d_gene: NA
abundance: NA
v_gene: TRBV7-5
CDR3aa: CARSLVRLEGSYEQYF
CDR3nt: TGTGCCAGAAGCTTAGTTAGATTGGAGGGCTCCTACGAGCAGTACTTC

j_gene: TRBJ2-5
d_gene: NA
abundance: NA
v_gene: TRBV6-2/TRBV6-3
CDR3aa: CASSYLPDREAQYF
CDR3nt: TGTGCCAGCAGTTATCTGCCGGATAGGGAAGCCCAGTACTTC

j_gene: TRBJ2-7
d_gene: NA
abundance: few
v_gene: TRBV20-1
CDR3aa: CSGGSIYEQYF
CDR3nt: TGCAGTGGGGGGAGTATCTACGAGCAGTACTTC

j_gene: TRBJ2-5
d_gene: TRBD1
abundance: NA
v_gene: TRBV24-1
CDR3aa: CATSAGGEETQYF
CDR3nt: TGTGCCACCAGTGCAGGGGGCGAAGAGACCCAGTACTTC

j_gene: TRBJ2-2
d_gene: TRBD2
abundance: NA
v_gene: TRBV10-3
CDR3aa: CATKREGRTGELFF
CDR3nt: TGTGCCACGAAGCGGGAGGGCCGGACCGGGGAGCTGTTTTTT

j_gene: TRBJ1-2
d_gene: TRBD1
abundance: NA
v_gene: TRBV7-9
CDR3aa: CASSFLQGADGYTF
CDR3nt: TGTGCCAGCAGCTTCTTACAGGGGGCCGATGGCTACACCTTC

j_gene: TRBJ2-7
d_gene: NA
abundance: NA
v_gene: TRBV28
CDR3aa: CASGFSGSYEQYF
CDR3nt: TGTGCCAGCGGCTTTAGCGGTTCCTACGAGCAGTACTTC

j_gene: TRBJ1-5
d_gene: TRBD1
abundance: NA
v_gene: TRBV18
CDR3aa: CASSDRSNQPQHF
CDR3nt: TGTGCCAGCTCGGACAGGAGCAATCAGCCCCAGCATTTT

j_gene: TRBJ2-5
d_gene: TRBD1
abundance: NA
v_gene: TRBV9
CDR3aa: CASSVGGQNQETQYF
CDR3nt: TGTGCCAGCAGCGTAGGGGGACAGAACCAAGAGACCCAGTACTTC

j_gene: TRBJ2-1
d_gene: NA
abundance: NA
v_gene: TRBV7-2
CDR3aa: CASSLLAGSVVEQFF
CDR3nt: TGTGCCAGCAGCTTACTGGCCGGGAGTGTCGTTGAGCAGTTCTTC

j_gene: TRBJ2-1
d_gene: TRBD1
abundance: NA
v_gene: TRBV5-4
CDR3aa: CASSTQGRWNEQFF
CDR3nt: TGTGCCAGCAGCACACAGGGGCGATGGAATGAGCAGTTCTTC

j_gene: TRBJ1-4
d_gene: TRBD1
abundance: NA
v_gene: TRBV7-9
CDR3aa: CASSLAQGADYVKLFF
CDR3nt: TGTGCCAGCAGCTTAGCGCAGGGGGCTGATTATGTAAAACTGTTTTTT

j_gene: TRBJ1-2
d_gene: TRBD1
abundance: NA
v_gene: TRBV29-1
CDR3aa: CSVGQGAGYGYTF
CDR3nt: TGCAGCGTTGGACAGGGGGCGGGCTATGGCTACACCTTC